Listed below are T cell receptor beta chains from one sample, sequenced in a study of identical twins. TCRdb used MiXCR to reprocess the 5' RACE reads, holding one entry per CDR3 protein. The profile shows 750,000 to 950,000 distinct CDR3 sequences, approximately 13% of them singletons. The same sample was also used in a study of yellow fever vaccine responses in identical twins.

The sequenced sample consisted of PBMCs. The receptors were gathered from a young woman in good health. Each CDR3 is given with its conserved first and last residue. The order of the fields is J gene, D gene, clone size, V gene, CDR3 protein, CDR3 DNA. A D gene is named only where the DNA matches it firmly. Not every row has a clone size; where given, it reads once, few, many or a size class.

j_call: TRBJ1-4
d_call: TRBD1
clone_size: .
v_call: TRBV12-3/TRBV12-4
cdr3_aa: CASSPDRAATNEKLFF
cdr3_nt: TGTGCCAGCAGCCCTGACAGGGCCGCAACTAATGAAAAACTGTTTTTT

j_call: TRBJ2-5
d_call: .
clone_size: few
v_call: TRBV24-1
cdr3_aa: CATSEPGRAETQYF
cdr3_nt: TGTGCCACCAGTGAACCGGGCCGGGCTGAGACCCAGTACTTC

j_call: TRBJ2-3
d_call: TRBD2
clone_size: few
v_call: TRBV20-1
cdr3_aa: CSASALAGGADTQYF
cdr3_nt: TGCAGTGCTTCCGCCCTAGCGGGAGGTGCAGATACGCAGTATTTT

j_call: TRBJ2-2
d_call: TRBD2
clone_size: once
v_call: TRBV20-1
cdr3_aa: CSAREERGTGELFF
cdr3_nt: TGCAGTGCTAGAGAGGAGCGGGGGACCGGGGAGCTGTTTTTT

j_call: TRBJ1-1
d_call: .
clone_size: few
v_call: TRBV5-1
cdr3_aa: CASSPGTQNTEAFF
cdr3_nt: TGCGCCAGCAGCCCCGGGACACAGAACACTGAAGCTTTCTTT

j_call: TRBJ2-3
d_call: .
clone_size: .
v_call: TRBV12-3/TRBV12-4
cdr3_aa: CASSRREQGTDTQYF
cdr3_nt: TGTGCCAGCAGTAGACGGGAGCAGGGCACAGATACGCAGTATTTT

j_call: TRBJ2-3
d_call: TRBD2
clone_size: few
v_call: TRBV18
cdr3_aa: CASSPLRAGDTDTQYF
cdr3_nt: TGTGCCAGCTCACCGCTCAGGGCGGGGGACACAGATACGCAGTATTTT

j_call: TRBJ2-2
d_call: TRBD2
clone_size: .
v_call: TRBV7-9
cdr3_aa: CASTPERGGYTGELFF
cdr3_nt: TGTGCCAGCACACCCGAGCGGGGGGGATACACCGGGGAGCTGTTTTTT

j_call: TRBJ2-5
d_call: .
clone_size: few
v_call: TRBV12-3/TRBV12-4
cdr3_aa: CASSSEGGQETQYF
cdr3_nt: TGTGCCAGCAGTTCTGAGGGCGGCCAAGAGACCCAGTACTTC

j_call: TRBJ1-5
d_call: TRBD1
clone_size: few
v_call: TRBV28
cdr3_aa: CASSPGTGHQPQHF
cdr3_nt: TGTGCCAGCAGCCCCGGGACAGGGCATCAGCCCCAGCATTTT

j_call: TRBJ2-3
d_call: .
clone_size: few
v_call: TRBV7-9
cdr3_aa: CASSSYGGGTYTDTQYF
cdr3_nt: TGTGCCAGCAGCTCGTATGGGGGCGGGACTTACACAGATACGCAGTATTTT

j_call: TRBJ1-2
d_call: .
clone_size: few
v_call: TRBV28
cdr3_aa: CASSPSGQEYGYTF
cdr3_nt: TGTGCCAGCAGCCCGTCGGGGCAGGAGTATGGCTACACCTTC

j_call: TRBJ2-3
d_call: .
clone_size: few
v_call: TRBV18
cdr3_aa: CASSPRVYNTDTQYF
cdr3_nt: TGTGCCAGCTCACCTAGGGTCTATAACACAGATACGCAGTATTTT

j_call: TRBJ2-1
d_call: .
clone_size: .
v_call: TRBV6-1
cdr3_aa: CASTREYGSNEQFF
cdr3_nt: TGTGCCAGTACCAGGGAGTATGGAAGCAATGAGCAGTTCTTC

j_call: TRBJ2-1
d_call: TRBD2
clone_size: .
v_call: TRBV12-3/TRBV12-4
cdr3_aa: CTCCLALLGTSGVNEQFF
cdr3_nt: TGTACCTGCTGTTTAGCGCTGTTGGGGACTAGCGGCGTAAATGAGCAGTTCTTC

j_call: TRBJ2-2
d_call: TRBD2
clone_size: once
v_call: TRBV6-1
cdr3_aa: CASTPSGRNYTGELFF
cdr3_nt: TGTGCCAGCACCCCTAGCGGGAGAAACTACACCGGGGAGCTGTTTTTT

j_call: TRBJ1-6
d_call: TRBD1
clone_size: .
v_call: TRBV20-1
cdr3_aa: CSASARGNSPLHF
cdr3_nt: TGCAGTGCTAGCGCCAGGGGGAACTCACCCCTCCACTTT

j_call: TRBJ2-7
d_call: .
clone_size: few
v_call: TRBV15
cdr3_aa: CATSREWTGSSYEQYF
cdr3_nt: TGTGCCACCAGCAGAGAGTGGACTGGGAGCTCCTACGAGCAGTACTTC

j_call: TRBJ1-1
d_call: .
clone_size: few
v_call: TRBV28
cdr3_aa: CASSFPTGFNTEAFF
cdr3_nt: TGTGCCAGCAGTTTTCCGACTGGGTTTAACACTGAAGCTTTCTTT

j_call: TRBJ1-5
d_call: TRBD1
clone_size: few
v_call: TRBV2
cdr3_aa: CATKDRGTYQPQHF
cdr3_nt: TGTGCCACTAAGGACAGGGGGACTTATCAGCCCCAGCATTTT

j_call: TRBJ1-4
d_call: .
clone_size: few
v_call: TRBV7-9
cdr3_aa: CATGSGSEKLFF
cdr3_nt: TGTGCCACAGGGTCCGGGAGTGAAAAACTGTTTTTT

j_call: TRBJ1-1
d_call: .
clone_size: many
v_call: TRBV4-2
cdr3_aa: CASSQDRRGTDTEAFF
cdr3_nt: TGTGCCAGCAGCCAAGACCGGCGGGGTACGGACACTGAAGCTTTCTTT

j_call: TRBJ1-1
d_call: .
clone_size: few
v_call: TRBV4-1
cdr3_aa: CASSQTRRGDPEAFF
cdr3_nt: TGCGCCAGCAGCCAAACAAGGCGGGGGGACCCTGAAGCTTTCTTT

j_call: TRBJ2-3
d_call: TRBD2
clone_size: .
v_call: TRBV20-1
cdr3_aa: CSARPGGFTDTQYF
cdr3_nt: TGCAGTGCTAGACCGGGAGGTTTCACAGATACGCAGTATTTT

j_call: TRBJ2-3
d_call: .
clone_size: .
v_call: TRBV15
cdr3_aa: CATSRGRVNTDTQYF
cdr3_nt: TGTGCCACCAGCAGAGGGAGGGTAAACACAGATACGCAGTATTTT

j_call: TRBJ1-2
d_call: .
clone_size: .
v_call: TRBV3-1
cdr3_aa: CASSPRTGSLGYTF
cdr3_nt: TGTGCCAGCAGCCCCCGTACGGGGTCCCTAGGCTACACCTTC

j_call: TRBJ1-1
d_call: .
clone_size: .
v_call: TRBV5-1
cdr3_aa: CASSAQRDGWNTEAFF
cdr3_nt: TGCGCCAGCAGCGCCCAACGAGACGGATGGAACACTGAAGCTTTCTTT

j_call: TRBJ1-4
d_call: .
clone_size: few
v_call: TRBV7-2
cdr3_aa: CASSLGVAFGEKLFF
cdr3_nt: TGTGCCAGCAGCCTGGGGGTGGCATTCGGAGAAAAACTGTTTTTT

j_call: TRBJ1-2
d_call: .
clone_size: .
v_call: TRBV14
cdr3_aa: CASSQEGTLAYYGYTF
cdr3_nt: TGTGCCAGCAGCCAAGAAGGGACACTTGCTTACTATGGCTACACCTTC

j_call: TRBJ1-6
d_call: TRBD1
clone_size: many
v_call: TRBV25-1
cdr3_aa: CASSGTGTGDSPLHF
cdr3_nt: TGTGCCAGCAGTGGAACAGGGACAGGGGATTCACCCCTCCACTTT

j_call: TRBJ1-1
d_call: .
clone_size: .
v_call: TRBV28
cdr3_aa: CASSTAERNTEAFF
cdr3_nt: TGTGCCAGCAGTACCGCGGAACGTAACACTGAAGCTTTCTTT

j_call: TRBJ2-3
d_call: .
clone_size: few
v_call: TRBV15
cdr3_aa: CATSSWPGGLDTQYF
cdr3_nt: TGTGCCACCAGCAGTTGGCCTGGAGGGCTAGATACGCAGTATTTT

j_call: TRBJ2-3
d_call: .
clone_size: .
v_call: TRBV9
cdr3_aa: CASSVDRNTQYF
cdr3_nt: TGTGCCAGCAGCGTAGACCGCAATACGCAGTATTTT

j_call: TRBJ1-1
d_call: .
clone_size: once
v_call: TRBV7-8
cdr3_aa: CASSLAGAGSTEAFF
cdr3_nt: TGTGCCAGCAGCTTAGCGGGGGCGGGGTCCACTGAAGCTTTCTTT

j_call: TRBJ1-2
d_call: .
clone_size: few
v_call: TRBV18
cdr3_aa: CASSPPGTGYTF
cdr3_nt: TGTGCCAGCTCACCACCAGGGACTGGCTACACCTTC

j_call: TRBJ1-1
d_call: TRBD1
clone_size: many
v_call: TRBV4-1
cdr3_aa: CASSQAGGAAFF
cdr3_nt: TGCGCCAGCAGCCAAGCAGGGGGAGCAGCTTTCTTT

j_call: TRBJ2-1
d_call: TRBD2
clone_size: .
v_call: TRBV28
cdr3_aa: CASSLSTSYPYNEQFF
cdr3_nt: TGTGCCAGCAGTTTATCGACTAGCTATCCGTACAATGAGCAGTTCTTC

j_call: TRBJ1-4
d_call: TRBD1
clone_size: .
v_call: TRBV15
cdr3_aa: CATSRGTGPGKLFF
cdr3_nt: TGTGCCACCAGCAGAGGGACAGGTCCTGGAAAACTGTTTTTT

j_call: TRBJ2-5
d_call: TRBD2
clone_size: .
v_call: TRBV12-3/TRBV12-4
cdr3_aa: CASSPLGLAEETQYF
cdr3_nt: TGTGCCAGCAGTCCCCTGGGACTAGCGGAAGAGACCCAGTACTTC

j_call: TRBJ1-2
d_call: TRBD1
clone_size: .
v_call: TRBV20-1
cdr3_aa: CSAPRTGGNNYGYTF
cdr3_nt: TGCAGTGCTCCCAGGACAGGAGGAAATAACTATGGCTACACCTTC

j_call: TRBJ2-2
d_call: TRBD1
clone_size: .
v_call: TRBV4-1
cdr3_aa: CASSRQTGIGGELFF
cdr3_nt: TGCGCCAGCAGCCGACAGACAGGGATCGGCGGGGAGCTGTTTTTT

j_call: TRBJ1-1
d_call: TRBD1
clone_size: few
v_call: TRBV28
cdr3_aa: CASIQGAEAFF
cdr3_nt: TGTGCCAGCATACAGGGGGCTGAAGCTTTCTTT

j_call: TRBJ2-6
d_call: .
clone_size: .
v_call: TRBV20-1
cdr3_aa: CSAREGGGAGANVLTF
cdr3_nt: TGCAGTGCTAGAGAGGGGGGAGGAGCTGGGGCCAACGTCCTGACTTTC

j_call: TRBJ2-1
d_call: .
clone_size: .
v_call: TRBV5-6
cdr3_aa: CASSPRLVAVEQFF
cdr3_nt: TGTGCCAGCAGCCCCCGACTAGTAGCTGTTGAGCAGTTCTTC